A single T cell receptor beta chain is shown here with its context. One end of the junction fails to match germline, which may point to a read error. The sample is drawn from a study of cytomegalovirus exposure and HLA in healthy donors. Primers included in the PCR were 60 Vbeta and 13 Jbeta primers. Here immunoSEQ multiplex PCR was the method, and the copy in TCRdb shows in-frame clones only, minus some. The repertoire holds about 190,000 clones, with over 70% as singletons. Germline CDR1 reads MGHRA; CDR2 reads YSYEKL. The CDR3 loop spans 16 amino acids. This receptor was taken from a young man in good health and CMV-seronegative. Sequencing input: PBMCs. The gene calls are TRBV4-1 and TRBJ2-5; 8 nucleotides line up with TRBD1. The CDR3 coding sequence is TGCGCCGGCAGCCAAGGATTGACAGGGGCAGGAGGGAAACAGTACTTC. Protein sequence: CAGSQGLTGAGGKQYF.